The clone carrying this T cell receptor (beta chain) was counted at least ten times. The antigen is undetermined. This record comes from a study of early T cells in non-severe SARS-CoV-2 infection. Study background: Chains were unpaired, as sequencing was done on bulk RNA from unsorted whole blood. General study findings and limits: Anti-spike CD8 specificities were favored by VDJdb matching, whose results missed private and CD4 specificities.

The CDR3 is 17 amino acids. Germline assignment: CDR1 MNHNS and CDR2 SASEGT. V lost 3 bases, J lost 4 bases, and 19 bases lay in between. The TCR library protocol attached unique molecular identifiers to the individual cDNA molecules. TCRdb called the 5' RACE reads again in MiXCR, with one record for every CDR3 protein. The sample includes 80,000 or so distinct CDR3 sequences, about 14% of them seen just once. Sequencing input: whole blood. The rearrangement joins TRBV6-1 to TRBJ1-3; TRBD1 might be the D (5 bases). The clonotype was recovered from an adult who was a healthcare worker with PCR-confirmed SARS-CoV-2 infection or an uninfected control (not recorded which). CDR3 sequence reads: CASSEWGVETPGNTIYF. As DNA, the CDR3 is TGTGCCAGCAGTGAGTGGGGGGTCGAGACACCAGGAAACACCATATATTTT.